Listed here is a single T cell receptor (beta chain). Its antigen remains unknown. This sample is part of a study of T cell responses to AZD1222 COVID-19 vaccine. General observations from the study: Most donors were white British and more were female, and clonal diversity was possibly underestimated. Among spike-specific TCRs, nearly half reportedly target unmutated variant regions. All repertoire sampling was performed exclusively after the peak T cell response.

The assay was immunoSEQ multiplex PCR, and TCRdb's table has in-frame clones only and misses some. The sample includes about 150,000 clones, over 75% seen only once; the top ten take around 8%. The CDR3 runs 14 residues. CDR1 and CDR2 (germline): MDHEN, SYDVKM. The V and J ends lost 3 bases and 4 bases respectively, with 13 bases between them. The sequence was obtained from an adult in good health. J is TRBJ2-7 and V is TRBV28; D call uncertain. Sample: peripheral blood, taken on day 0 of AZD1222 vaccination. CDR3 in amino acids: CASSFQSYSYEQYF. The DNA for the CDR3 is TGTGCCAGCAGTTTTCAGTCCTACTCGTACGAGCAGTACTTC.